The 5 T cell receptor beta chains in this list originate from one sample, sequenced in a study of T cells in localized non-small cell lung cancer. Clones were sequenced by immunoSEQ multiplex PCR, and TCRdb holds only the in-frame ones, with some missing. The table includes under 75,000 clones, 86% detected once. Material: peripheral blood, obtained before any cancer treatment. All receptors come from a male donor at least 60 years old with stage III squamous cell lung carcinoma.

This chain joins TRBV19 and TRBJ2-3, with D maybe TRBD2 (5 bases). This CDR3 contains 15 residues. Trimming took off 3 bases at V and 3 bases at J, with 13 bases between the two ends. Germline lookup yields CDR1 LNHDA and CDR2 SQIVND (reference sequence). Here the CDR3 DNA reads TGTGCCAGTAGTATCGGCAAGGAGGAGACAGATACGCAGTATTTT. Translated: CASSIGKEETDTQYF.

The chain couples TRBV6-5 to TRBJ1-4; 9 bases agree with TRBD1. J was trimmed by 8 bases and V by 5 bases; bases with no gene match: 6. The CDR3 runs to 14 residues. The germline V gene has CDR1 MNHEY and CDR2 SVGAGI. This CDR3 is CASSRTGGSEKLFF. The CDR3 nucleotides are TGTGCCAGCAGTAGAACAGGGGGCTCGGAAAAACTGTTTTTT.

This clone turned up a few times. The V gene is TRBV5-1, the J gene TRBJ1-2, with no clear D. V gave up 0 bases and J gave up 5 bases, with 11 bases separating them. The CDR3 extends over 14 amino acids. CDR1 is SGHRS, CDR2 YFSETQ, per germline. The CDR3: CASSLDGQPYGYTF. CDR3 nucleotide sequence: TGCGCCAGCAGCTTGGACGGGCAGCCTTATGGCTACACCTTC.

The chain recombines TRBV10-3 with TRBJ1-2, with D tentatively TRBD1 (5 bases). Germline V gene lookup returns CDR1 ENHRY and CDR2 SYGVKD. This CDR3 is 12 amino acids long. With 2 bases removed from V and 7 bases from J, the gap between germline ends came to 8 bases. The CDR3 sequence: CAISEGQAGYTF. The CDR3 DNA reads as TGTGCCATCAGTGAGGGACAAGCTGGCTACACCTTC.

The chain combines TRBV5-1 with TRBJ2-1; no clear D. CDR1 and CDR2 (germline): SGHRS, YFSETQ. Between the trimmed V and J ends, which lost 4 bases and 0 bases, there was a span of 11 bases. The CDR3 consists of 15 residues. The CDR3 bases are TGCGCCAGCAGCCTAGACTCTTCCTCCTACAATGAGCAGTTCTTC. It yields the protein CASSLDSSSYNEQFF.